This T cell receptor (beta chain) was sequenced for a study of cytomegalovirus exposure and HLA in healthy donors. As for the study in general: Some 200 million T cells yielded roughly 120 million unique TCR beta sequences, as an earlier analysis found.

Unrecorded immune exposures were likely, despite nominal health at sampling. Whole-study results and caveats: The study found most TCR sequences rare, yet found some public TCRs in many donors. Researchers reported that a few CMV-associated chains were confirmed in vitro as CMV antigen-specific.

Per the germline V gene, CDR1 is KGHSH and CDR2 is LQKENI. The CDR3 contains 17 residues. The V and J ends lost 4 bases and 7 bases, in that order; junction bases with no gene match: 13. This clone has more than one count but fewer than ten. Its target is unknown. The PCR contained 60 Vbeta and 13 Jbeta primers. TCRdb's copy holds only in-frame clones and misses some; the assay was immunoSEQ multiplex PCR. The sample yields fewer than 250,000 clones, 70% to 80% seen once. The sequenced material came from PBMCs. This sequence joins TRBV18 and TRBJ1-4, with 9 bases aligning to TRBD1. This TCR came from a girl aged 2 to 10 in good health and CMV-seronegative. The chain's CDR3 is CASSLRWGQGGFEKLFF. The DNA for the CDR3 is TGTGCCAGCTCACTGAGATGGGGACAGGGAGGCTTTGAAAAACTGTTTTTT.